The 24 T cell receptor beta chains in this list originate from one sample, sequenced in a study of response to subunit inactivated influenza vaccine. A single record per CDR3 protein comes from TCRdb applying MiXCR to the RT-PCR reads. The sample consists of over 750,000 distinct CDR3 sequences, about 20% of them appearing once. The sample here was PBMCs from blood, taken more than 4 days after vaccination. Receptors originate from a man aged 50-59 years who received an inactivated influenza vaccine.

In this sample, this clonotype turned up a few times. The chain combines TRBV20-1 with TRBJ2-1; possible D gene TRBD2, 6 bases. CDR3 length: 15 amino acids. The germline V gene has CDR1 DFQATT and CDR2 SNEGSKA (reference sequence). V was clipped by 3 bases and J by 4 bases, with 16 bases between them. The CDR3 coding sequence is TGCAGTGCTAGCGTATTGCGGGACCGATACAATGAGCAGTTCTTC. It translates to CSASVLRDRYNEQFF.

The gene calls are TRBV7-9 and TRBJ2-3, with D hard to call. The CDR3 extends over 15 amino acids. Germline V gives CDR1 SEHNR, CDR2 FQNEAQ (reference sequence). V shed 5 bases and J shed 0 bases, with 12 bases lying between them. This chain's CDR3 is CASSPSGRSTDTQYF. The CDR3 DNA sequence: TGTGCCAGCAGCCCCTCCGGGCGGAGCACAGATACGCAGTATTTT.

This clonotype was counted between two and nine times. This rearrangement joins TRBV20-1 to TRBJ2-7, with TRBD1 identical over 10 bases. Trimming took 2 bases from V and 3 from J; bases not matched to a gene: 7. This CDR3 spans 15 amino acids. CDR1 is DFQATT and CDR2 is SNEGSKA in the germline V gene (reference sequence). The CDR3 protein is CSARPLTGGRYEQYF. The DNA of the CDR3 is TGCAGTGCTAGACCTTTGACAGGGGGCCGCTACGAGCAGTACTTC.

This clonotype has only a few counts. This chain connects TRBV20-1 to TRBJ1-2; D gene ambiguous. Trimming removed 5 bases from V and 6 bases from J, with 13 bases in between. The CDR3 runs to 12 residues. Looked up from germline, CDR1 is DFQATT and CDR2 is SNEGSKA (reference sequence). CDR3 sequence reads: CSAYREEHGYTF. In DNA, the CDR3 is TGCAGTGCTTATCGGGAAGAACATGGCTACACCTTC.

The table lists this clonotype with many counts. In DNA, the CDR3 is TGTGCCAGCAGCGAAGGGACAGGGGGTTATGGCTACACCTTC. Translated: CASSEGTGGYGYTF. The V and J genes are TRBV7-9 and TRBJ1-2; TRBD1 agrees at 11 bases. This CDR3 has 14 residues. The germline gives CDR1 SEHNR, CDR2 FQNEAQ (reference sequence). Germline trimming cut 5 bases from V and 5 bases from J; bases unmatched to any gene: 4. The full variable domain, rest sourced from reference TRBV7-9 and TRBJ1-2, is DTGVSQNPRHKITKRGQNVTFRCDPISEHNRLYWYRQTLGQGPEFLTYFQNEAQLEKSRLLSDRFSAERPKGSFSTLEIQRTEQGDSAMYLCASSEGTGGYGYTFGSGTRLTVV.

This clonotype has a handful of counts. This chain connects TRBV3-1 to TRBJ2-5; D is tentatively TRBD1 or TRBD2 (6 bases each). CDR1 and CDR2 from the germline V gene are LGHDT and YNNKEL (reference sequence). The CDR3 is 15 residues long. V shed 0 bases and J shed 7 bases, with 15 bases lying between them. The CDR3 DNA reads as TGTGCCAGCAGCCAAGATCACGGGGGCCACGGGACCCAGTACTTC. It specifies CASSQDHGGHGTQYF.

There are a few counts of this clonotype. The chain has TRBV6-2 or TRBV6-3 and TRBJ2-7; 7 bases are shared with TRBD2. CDR1 is MNHEY and CDR2 is SVGEGT in the germline V gene. The CDR3 length is 14 residues. Unmatched junction bases numbered 3, after V lost 2 bases and J lost 2 bases. The CDR3, as DNA: TGTGCCAGCAGTTACCAGCGGGGACCCTACGAGCAGTACTTC. Amino acids: CASSYQRGPYEQYF.

This clonotype came up a few times. The chain employs TRBV9 and TRBJ2-7; 9 nucleotides align to TRBD2. Germline CDR1 reads SGDLS; CDR2 reads YYNGEE. This CDR3 is 15 amino acids long. V gave up 0 bases and J gave up 2 bases; unmatched junction bases: 3. This CDR3 is CASSVASGTAYEQYF. In DNA form, the CDR3 reads TGTGCCAGCAGCGTAGCTAGCGGGACAGCCTACGAGCAGTACTTC.

This clonotype was counted only a few times. The V and J genes are TRBV29-1 and TRBJ2-3; 9 bases match TRBD1. The CDR3 extends over 14 amino acids. Germline V CDR1 and CDR2: SQVTM, ANQGSEA. Trimming cost V 3 bases and J 3 bases; bases outside gene matches: 4. CDR3 loop: CSVDRDRATDTQYF. CDR3 in DNA: TGCAGCGTTGACCGGGACAGGGCGACAGATACGCAGTATTTT.

The rearrangement links TRBV11-2 to TRBJ1-4; D is ambiguous. CDR1 SGHAT and CDR2 FQNNGV come from the germline V gene. This CDR3 is 11 amino acids long. Trimming cost V 5 bases and J 8 bases, with 6 bases left between them. CDR3 in DNA: TGTGCCAGCAGCGAAGGGGAAAAACTGTTTTTT. Translated: CASSEGEKLFF.

The chain joins TRBV27 to TRBJ2-5, with 7 positions matching TRBD2. Germline loops: CDR1 MNHEY, CDR2 SMNVEV (reference sequence). The V and J ends lost 5 bases and 1 base, in that order; junction bases with no gene match: 7. This CDR3 is 15 amino acids long. The CDR3 reads CASSPFLAAQETQYF. The CDR3 DNA follows: TGTGCCAGCAGTCCCTTTCTAGCGGCCCAAGAGACCCAGTACTTC.

V is TRBV7-2 and J is TRBJ2-3; D is possibly TRBD2 (5 bases). Deletions cut 3 bases from V and 5 bases from J, with 12 bases between. Germline CDR1 is SGHTA and CDR2 is FQGNSA. The CDR3 has 14 residues. In DNA, the CDR3 is TGTGCCAGCAGCTTGTTGCTAGCCCGAGATACGCAGTATTTT. Encoded protein: CASSLLLARDTQYF.

CDR3 sequence: CASSWTSSNEQFF. CDR3 DNA: TGTGCCAGCAGTTGGACTAGCTCGAATGAGCAGTTCTTC. The V and J genes are TRBV6-2 or TRBV6-3 and TRBJ2-1; 8 bases agree with TRBD2. CDR3 length equals 13 residues. Germline lookup yields CDR1 MNHEY and CDR2 SVGEGT. Trimming took 4 bases from V and 7 from J; bases not matched to a gene: 3.

The chain employs TRBV6-5 and TRBJ1-1, with D perhaps matching TRBD1 (5 bases). The V end was cut by 2 bases, the J end by 1 base, with 8 bases between. This CDR3 contains 14 residues. Germline CDR1 MNHEY, CDR2 SVGAGI. CDR3 residues: CASSYGAPNTEAFF. The CDR3 DNA sequence: TGTGCCAGCAGTTACGGGGCGCCGAACACTGAAGCTTTCTTT.

This clonotype showed up just a few times. V usage is TRBV7-2 and J usage is TRBJ1-2, with D perhaps matching TRBD1 (6 bases). This CDR3 is built from 15 residues. Trimming cost V 3 bases and J 2 bases, with 13 bases left between them. From germline, CDR1 is SGHTA and CDR2 FQGNSA. DNA of the CDR3: TGTGCCAGCAGCTTTTGGACAGTCCTAAACTATGGCTACACCTTC. Protein product: CASSFWTVLNYGYTF.

The chain has TRBV30 and TRBJ2-7, with 11 bases identical to TRBD1. Trimming took 2 bases from V and 2 from J; bases not matched to a gene: 5. Germline CDR1 reads GTSNPN; CDR2 reads SVGIG (reference sequence). The CDR3 covers 15 residues. The CDR3 sequence: CAWSLGTGGAYEQYF. The CDR3 coding sequence is TGTGCCTGGAGTTTAGGGACAGGGGGAGCCTACGAGCAGTACTTC.

This clonotype appeared a few times. This rearrangement joins TRBV12-3 or TRBV12-4 to TRBJ1-6, with D possibly being TRBD1 (5 bases). Trimming shortened V by 3 bases and J by 7 bases, and 13 bases separated the two germline ends. This CDR3 spans 15 amino acids. Here the CDR3 reads CASSFERGRNSPLHF. CDR3 nucleotides: TGTGCCAGCAGTTTCGAAAGGGGTAGGAATTCACCCCTCCACTTT.

The chain employs TRBV3-1 and TRBJ1-4, with D unresolved. From germline, CDR1 is LGHDT and CDR2 YNNKEL (reference sequence). The CDR3 contains 12 residues. Trimming removed 2 bases from V and 8 bases from J, with 6 bases in between. Here the CDR3 DNA reads TGTGCCAGCAGCCAACCGACAGAAAAACTGTTTTTT. Protein sequence: CASSQPTEKLFF.

This clonotype came up a few times. The rearrangement links TRBV29-1 to TRBJ2-7; 7 bases are a match to TRBD1. With V trimmed by 5 bases and J by 2 bases, 12 bases remained unmatched. CDR3 length: 15 amino acids. Germline values: CDR1 SQVTM, CDR2 ANQGSEA. CDR3 nucleotide sequence: TGCAGCGTTCGGGATAGCCCGGGACAGCCCTACGAGCAGTACTTC. This translates into CSVRDSPGQPYEQYF.

This rearrangement joins TRBV20-1 to TRBJ2-1, with 7 nucleotides matching TRBD2. The junction had 14 bases not matched to a gene; V was cut back by 6 bases and J by 9 bases. This CDR3 has 14 amino acids. Germline V gene lookup returns CDR1 DFQATT and CDR2 SNEGSKA (reference sequence). CDR3 protein: CSALKGLPLFEQFF. In DNA, the CDR3 is TGCAGTGCCCTTAAGGGACTACCCCTCTTTGAGCAGTTCTTC.

The V and J genes are TRBV5-5 and TRBJ2-3, with D perhaps matching TRBD1 or TRBD2 (6 bases each). Trimming pared 4 bases from V and 0 bases from J, leaving 12 bases between. CDR1 and CDR2 (germline): SGHKS, YYEKEE (reference sequence). The CDR3 spans 15 residues. CDR3 amino acids: CASSRGELSTDTQYF. The CDR3 DNA reads TGTGCCAGCAGCAGGGGGGAGCTTAGCACAGATACGCAGTATTTT.

This clonotype turned up a few times. The chain uses TRBV4-2 and TRBJ2-5; TRBD1 agrees at 9 bases. The ends lost 0 bases at V and 4 bases at J; junction bases unmatched: 9. The germline V gene encodes CDR1 LGHNA and CDR2 YNFKEQ. The CDR3 consists of 17 residues. The DNA of the CDR3 is TGTGCCAGCAGCCAAGAGGGTCACAGGGGGCAGGGAGAGACCCAGTACTTC. This encodes CASSQEGHRGQGETQYF.

This clonotype was counted only a few times. The rearrangement joins TRBV30 to TRBJ1-1; TRBD1 might be the D (5 bases). The CDR3 runs 14 residues. Germline V CDR1 and CDR2: GTSNPN, SVGIG (reference sequence). Trimming removed 5 bases from V and 4 bases from J, with 17 bases in between. CDR3 in amino acids: CAWAGPGRVTEAFF. Here the CDR3 DNA reads TGTGCCTGGGCGGGTCCGGGCAGGGTCACTGAAGCTTTCTTT.

This clonotype was recorded a few times. CDR3 region: CASRPRTGVNSPLHF. CDR3 nucleotide sequence: TGTGCCAGCAGACCCAGGACAGGGGTAAATTCACCCCTCCACTTT. The chain combines TRBV6-1 with TRBJ1-6; 9 positions match TRBD1. The V gene end was trimmed by 6 bases and the J gene end by 7 bases; junction bases not matched to a gene: 7. The CDR3 is made up of 15 amino acids. Germline V gives CDR1 MNHNS, CDR2 SASEGT.